Following are 20 T cell receptor beta chains from one sample sequenced in a study of radiotherapy plus CTLA-4 blockade in lung cancer. Profiled with immunoSEQ multiplex PCR; TCRdb holds only in-frame clones, not every one. The sample shows about 81,000 clones, about three quarters of them seen only once. The source was peripheral blood, collected from a patient treated with radiotherapy plus ipilimumab. The receptors derive from a human donor with non-small cell lung cancer that progressed on radiotherapy plus ipilimumab.

The chain's CDR3 is CSVGLGGNTIYF. The CDR3 DNA sequence: TGCAGCGTTGGATTGGGCGGAAACACCATATATTTT. V gene TRBV29-1 combines with J gene TRBJ1-3; D gene ambiguous. V lost 4 bases, J lost 4 bases, and 8 bases lay in between. CDR3 size: 12 residues. The germline V gene encodes CDR1 SQVTM and CDR2 ANQGSEA.

This rearrangement joins TRBV6-6 to TRBJ1-5, with D possibly matching TRBD1 (6 bases). Between the trimmed V and J ends, which lost 6 bases and 2 bases, there was a span of 11 bases. The germline V gene has CDR1 MNHNY and CDR2 SVGAGI (reference sequence). This CDR3 region has 14 residues. CDR3 coding DNA: TGTGCCAGCAGCCCCGAGGGGGGCAATCAGCCCCAGCATTTT. Its protein is CASSPEGGNQPQHF.

The V and J genes are TRBV5-4 and TRBJ1-2; TRBD1 agrees at 7 bases. Germline lookup yields CDR1 SGHNT and CDR2 YYREEE (reference sequence). CDR3 length equals 16 residues. V gave up 1 base and J gave up 4 bases; unmatched junction bases: 10. The CDR3: CASSLFRTGQLYGYTF. Written as DNA, the CDR3 is TGTGCCAGCAGCTTGTTTAGAACGGGACAGCTCTATGGCTACACCTTC.

The V and J genes are TRBV5-4 and TRBJ2-7, with D maybe TRBD1 (6 bases). V dropped 0 bases and J dropped 3 bases, with 7 bases sitting between them. CDR3 size: 13 residues. CDR1 is SGHNT and CDR2 is YYREEE in the germline V gene (reference sequence). CDR3: CASSLAQGYEQYF. The CDR3 DNA reads TGTGCCAGCAGCTTGGCACAGGGCTACGAGCAGTACTTC.

J is TRBJ2-7 and V is TRBV11-2, with D perhaps TRBD1 or TRBD2 (6 bases each). Germline lookup yields CDR1 SGHAT and CDR2 FQNNGV. With 3 bases removed from V and 7 bases from J, the gap between germline ends came to 10 bases. The CDR3 is made up of 12 amino acids. The CDR3 loop reads CASSFGGGEQYF. CDR3 DNA: TGTGCCAGCAGCTTCGGGGGCGGTGAGCAGTACTTC.

V usage is TRBV5-1 and J usage is TRBJ2-3; possibly TRBD1 or TRBD2 for D (5 bases each). The V and J ends lost 3 bases and 2 bases respectively, with 13 bases between them. CDR3 length: 15 amino acids. Germline CDR1 is SGHRS and CDR2 is YFSETQ. CDR3 bases: TGCGCCAGCAGCTCTGGGGACGGATTCACAGATACGCAGTATTTT. It codes for CASSSGDGFTDTQYF. The variable domain in full, completed from reference TRBV5-1 and TRBJ2-3, reads KAGVTQTPRYLIKTRGQQVTLSCSPISGHRSVSWYQQTPGQGLQFLFEYFSETQRNKGNFPGRFSGRQFSNSRSEMNVSTLELGDSALYLCASSSGDGFTDTQYFGPGTRLTVL.

In its sample, this clone was seen a few times. V is TRBV2 and J is TRBJ1-1, with D perhaps matching TRBD1 (5 bases). The germline V gene encodes CDR1 SNHLY and CDR2 FYNNEI. The CDR3 length is 19 residues. Trimming removed 5 bases at V and 1 base at J, with 26 bases between. CDR3 sequence: CASSRETRALLFTNTEAFF. The CDR3 coding sequence is TGTGCCAGCAGTAGGGAAACCAGGGCGTTACTATTCACGAACACTGAAGCTTTCTTT.

V gene TRBV5-6 combines with J gene TRBJ2-7, with 8 bases lining up with TRBD1. CDR1 and CDR2 (germline): SGHDT, YYEEEE. The V and J ends lost 1 base and 6 bases, in that order; junction bases with no gene match: 6. The CDR3 runs 14 residues. The CDR3 nucleotides read TGTGCCAGCAGCTTGAATGGACAGGGCGTCGAGCAGTACTTC. Its protein is CASSLNGQGVEQYF.

This clone appeared many times. The DNA for the CDR3 is TGTGCCAGCAGTTCGCGCGCGGGGGGCGGCAATCAGCCCCAGCATTTT. The encoded protein is CASSSRAGGGNQPQHF. The V gene is TRBV6-6, the J gene TRBJ1-5; tentative D call: TRBD1 (6 bases). Deletions cut 4 bases from V and 2 bases from J, with 15 bases between. This CDR3 spans 16 amino acids. Germline V gene data show CDR1 as MNHNY and CDR2 as SVGAGI (reference sequence).

This clone occurred once. The V and J genes are TRBV5-5 and TRBJ1-2; D remains ambiguous. Trimming left V 4 bases short and J 4 bases short, with 8 bases between. In germline, CDR1 is SGHKS, CDR2 YYEKEE (reference sequence). The CDR3 spans 12 residues. The chain's CDR3 is CASSPDVYGYTF. The CDR3 coding sequence is TGTGCCAGCAGCCCGGACGTCTATGGCTACACCTTC.

The gene calls are TRBV28 and TRBJ1-2; no clear D gene. CDR1 is MDHEN, CDR2 SYDVKM, per germline. V was cut by 3 bases and J by 4 bases, with 9 bases left in between. The CDR3 loop spans 13 amino acids. CDR3 DNA sequence: TGTGCCAGCAGTTTTGGCGCGAGCTATGGCTACACCTTC. Protein sequence: CASSFGASYGYTF.

CDR3 protein: CASSLVGGVAFF. The DNA of the CDR3 is TGTGCCAGCAGCTTAGTGGGCGGGGTAGCTTTCTTT. This sequence joins TRBV7-9 and TRBJ1-1; D is uncertain. The CDR3 runs to 12 residues. The germline V and J ends were trimmed by 1 base and 10 bases, with 10 bases remaining between them. Germline-derived CDR1 and CDR2 are SEHNR and FQNEAQ (reference sequence).

This clone showed up just a few times. J is TRBJ2-7 and V is TRBV18, with TRBD2 identical over 7 bases. J lost 3 bases, V lost 3 bases, and 8 bases had no gene match. The germline gives CDR1 KGHSH, CDR2 LQKENI. This CDR3 is 15 amino acids long. The DNA of the CDR3 is TGTGCCAGCTCACCCCGGGGGGACGGATACTACGAGCAGTACTTC. Protein: CASSPRGDGYYEQYF.

The CDR3 spells CASSFGHNEQFF. DNA of the CDR3: TGTGCCAGCAGTTTCGGACACAATGAGCAGTTCTTC. This chain connects TRBV27 to TRBJ2-1; D is uncertain. The germline gives CDR1 MNHEY, CDR2 SMNVEV (reference sequence). The CDR3 runs 12 residues. Trimming pared 3 bases from V and 5 bases from J, leaving 5 bases between.

This clone was detected only a few times. V usage is TRBV7-2 and J usage is TRBJ2-6; 7 bases align to TRBD1. The germline V gene has CDR1 SGHTA and CDR2 FQGNSA. The CDR3 is made up of 15 amino acids. The V gene end was trimmed by 5 bases and the J gene end by 8 bases; junction bases not matched to a gene: 9. The CDR3 loop reads CASSPGQAATNVLTF. The CDR3 DNA follows: TGTGCCAGCAGCCCCGGACAGGCTGCGACCAACGTCCTGACTTTC.

This chain links TRBV9 with TRBJ1-1, with no clear D. Trimming pared 3 bases from V and 4 bases from J, leaving 10 bases between. The germline CDR1 and CDR2 sequences are SGDLS and YYNGEE. CDR3 length equals 13 residues. CDR3 residues: CASSAGWGTEAFF. The CDR3 nucleotides are TGTGCCAGCAGCGCCGGGTGGGGCACTGAAGCTTTCTTT.

In its sample, this clone was seen many times. The V and J genes are TRBV7-9 and TRBJ2-7; the D call may be TRBD1 or TRBD2 (6 bases each). The CDR3 is 14 amino acids. Germline V gene data show CDR1 as SEHNR and CDR2 as FQNEAQ (reference sequence). V lost 4 bases to trimming and J lost 9 bases, with 19 bases between them. CDR3 nucleotide sequence: TGTGCCAGCAGCTCGGGTCTCGGAGGGGGTGTGCAGTACTTC. Translating it yields CASSSGLGGGVQYF.

This chain joins TRBV27 and TRBJ1-1, with 8 bases aligning to TRBD1. Germline assignment: CDR1 MNHEY and CDR2 SMNVEV (reference sequence). CDR3 length: 19 amino acids. The J segment lost 1 base and the V segment lost 1 base, leaving 14 bases of the junction unmatched. As DNA, the CDR3 is TGTGCCAGCAGTTTATTTGGGGTGGGTCAGGGGGCCTCGAACACTGAAGCTTTCTTT. Protein sequence: CASSLFGVGQGASNTEAFF.

The J gene is TRBJ2-5, the V gene TRBV7-2, with 8 bases fitting TRBD2. CDR1 and CDR2 from the germline V gene are SGHTA and FQGNSA. This CDR3 spans 17 amino acids. V shed 5 bases, J shed 0 bases, and the junction held 11 bases outside the gene matches. The CDR3 loop reads CASSLTRRGVYQETQYF. For the CDR3, the DNA is TGTGCCAGCAGCCTCACCAGGCGGGGGGTGTACCAAGAGACCCAGTACTTC.

V gene TRBV27 combines with J gene TRBJ1-2, with a possible D match to TRBD1 (5 bases). The CDR3 is 14 amino acids. V was clipped by 3 bases and J by 8 bases, with 16 bases between them. CDR1 and CDR2 (germline): MNHEY, SMNVEV (reference sequence). Here the CDR3 reads CASSFGGGVYGYTF. For the CDR3, the DNA is TGTGCCAGCAGTTTTGGGGGAGGTGTCTACGGCTACACCTTC.